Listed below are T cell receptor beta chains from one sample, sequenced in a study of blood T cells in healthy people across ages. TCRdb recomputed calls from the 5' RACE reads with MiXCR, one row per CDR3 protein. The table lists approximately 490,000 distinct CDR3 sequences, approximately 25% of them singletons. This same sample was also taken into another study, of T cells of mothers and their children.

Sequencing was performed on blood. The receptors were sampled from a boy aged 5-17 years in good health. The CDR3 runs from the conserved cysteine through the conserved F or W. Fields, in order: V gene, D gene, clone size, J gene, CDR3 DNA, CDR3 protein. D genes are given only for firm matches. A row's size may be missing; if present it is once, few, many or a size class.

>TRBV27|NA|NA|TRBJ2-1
TGTGCCAGCAGCCGCGGGACCACTGGCTACAATGAGCAGTTCTTC
CASSRGTTGYNEQFF
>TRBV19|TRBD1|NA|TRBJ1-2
TGTGCCAGTAGTCCCCGGACAGGGGAGAGGTATGGCTACACCTTC
CASSPRTGERYGYTF
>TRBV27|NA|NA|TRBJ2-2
TGTGCCAGCACAACACACTTATCGAACACCGGGGAGCTGTTTTTT
CASTTHLSNTGELFF
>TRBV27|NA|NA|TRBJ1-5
TGTGCCAGCAGTCCAATCGGGATTGGGGGCTTTGGCAATCAGCCCCAGCATTTT
CASSPIGIGGFGNQPQHF
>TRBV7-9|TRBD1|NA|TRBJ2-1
TGTGCCAGCAGCTTTACAGGGGGACTGTACAATGAGCAGTTCTTC
CASSFTGGLYNEQFF
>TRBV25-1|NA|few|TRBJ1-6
TGTGCCAGTCGAGACCCTCGGGGGAATTCACCCCTCCACTTT
CASRDPRGNSPLHF
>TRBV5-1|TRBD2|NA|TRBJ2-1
TGCGCCAGCAGCTTGGCTAGCGGGGGCCCCGGATACAATGAGCAGTTCTTC
CASSLASGGPGYNEQFF
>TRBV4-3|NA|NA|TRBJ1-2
TGCGCCAGCAGCCAAGAATTCCGGGGTGGGGATGGCTACACCTTC
CASSQEFRGGDGYTF
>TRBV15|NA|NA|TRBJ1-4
TGTGCCACCAGCAGAGAAAATCCAACTAATGAAAAACTGTTTTTT
CATSRENPTNEKLFF
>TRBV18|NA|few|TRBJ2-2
TGCGCCAGCTCACCAGGGACGGACCCGGACACCGGGGAGCTGTTTTTT
CASSPGTDPDTGELFF
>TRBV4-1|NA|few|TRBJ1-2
TGCGCCAGCAGCCCCAGTCTTGGTTCCGACTATGGCTACACCTTC
CASSPSLGSDYGYTF
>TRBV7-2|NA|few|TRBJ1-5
TGTGCCAGAAATGAAGAAGGGGGGCGGAATCAGCCCCAGCATTTT
CARNEEGGRNQPQHF
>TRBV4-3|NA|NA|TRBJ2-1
TGCGCCAGCAGCCAAGACCAGGGTGGCAATGAGCAGTTCTTC
CASSQDQGGNEQFF
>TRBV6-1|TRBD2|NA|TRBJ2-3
TGTGCCAGCAGTGATAGGACTAGTGACTGGGGTTTT
CASSDRTSDWGF
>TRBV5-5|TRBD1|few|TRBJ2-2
TGTGCCAGCAGCTTGGATCCGGGACAGGGTTGGACCGGGGAGCTGTTTTTT
CASSLDPGQGWTGELFF
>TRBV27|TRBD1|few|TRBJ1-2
TGTGCCAGCAGCGACTCAGGGGGCGGCTATGGCTACACCTTC
CASSDSGGGYGYTF
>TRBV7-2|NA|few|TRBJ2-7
TGTGCCAGCAGCTTTGAGGAGGGACAGCGGATATTC
CASSFEEGQRIF
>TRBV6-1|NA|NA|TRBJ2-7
TGTGCCAGTCATCGCGGGCAGTACTTC
CASHRGQYF
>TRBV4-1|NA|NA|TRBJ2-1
TGCGCCAGCAGCCAAGACCAGGGCGACAATGAGCAGTTCTTC
CASSQDQGDNEQFF
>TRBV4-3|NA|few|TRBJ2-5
TGCGCCAGCAGCCAAGAGTGGAGACTAGGGGAGACCCAGTACTTC
CASSQEWRLGETQYF
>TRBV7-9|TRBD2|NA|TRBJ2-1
TGTGCCAGCAGCCCGAGGGTAGCGGGGGGGAATGAGCAGTTCTTC
CASSPRVAGGNEQFF
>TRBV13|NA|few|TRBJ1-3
TGTGCCAGCAGCTTAGGCCTTGGCGTATATTTT
CASSLGLGVYF
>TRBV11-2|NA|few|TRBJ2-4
TGTGCCAGCAGCCCACGCAGCATTCAGTACTTC
CASSPRSIQYF
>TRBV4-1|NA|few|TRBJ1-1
TGCGCCAGCAGCCAAGGGGGGGTCGACACTGAAGCTTTCTTT
CASSQGGVDTEAFF
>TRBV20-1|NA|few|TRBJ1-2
TGCAGTGCTAGAAACAGGGAGTATGGCTACACCTTC
CSARNREYGYTF
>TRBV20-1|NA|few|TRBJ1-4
TGCAGTGCTCGGGACCTAAGGGGGGCTTTCGAAAAACTGTTTTTT
CSARDLRGAFEKLFF
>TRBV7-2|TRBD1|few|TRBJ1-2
TGTGCCAGCACCTCATCCATACAGGGGCTTAACTATGGCTACACCTTC
CASTSSIQGLNYGYTF
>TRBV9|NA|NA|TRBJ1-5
TGTGCCAGCAGCGTTGGGGGCCTGGGCAATCAGCCCCAGCATTTT
CASSVGGLGNQPQHF
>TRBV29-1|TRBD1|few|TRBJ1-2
TGCAGCGTTGACCCACAGGGGCAACTTTATGGCTACACCTTC
CSVDPQGQLYGYTF
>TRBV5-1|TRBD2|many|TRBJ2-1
TGCGCCAGCAGCTCAGTAGCGGGCGTCCCCTACAATGAGCAGTTCTTC
CASSSVAGVPYNEQFF
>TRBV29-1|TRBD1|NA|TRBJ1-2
TGCAGCGTTGGACAGGGGAACTATGGCTACACCTTC
CSVGQGNYGYTF
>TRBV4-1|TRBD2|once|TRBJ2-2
TGCGCCAGCAGCCAAGTCGGTTTGGGACTAATTAACACCGGGGAGCTGCTTTTT
CASSQVGLGLINTGELLF
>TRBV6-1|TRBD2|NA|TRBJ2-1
TGTGCCAGCAGTGAAGCTATCGTTTTGGCTAGCGGGAGGGATGAGCAGTTCTTC
CASSEAIVLASGRDEQFF
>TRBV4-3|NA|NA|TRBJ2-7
TGCGCCAGCAGCCAAGAGATGGGGGGAACCTACGAGCAGTACTTC
CASSQEMGGTYEQYF
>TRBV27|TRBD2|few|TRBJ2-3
TGTGCCACCTGTCCGACTAGCGGGGGGACCACAGATACGCAGTATTTT
CATCPTSGGTTDTQYF
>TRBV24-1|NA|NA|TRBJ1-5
TGTGCCACCGCAGCTGGGGCCCATCAGCCCCAGCATTTT
CATAAGAHQPQHF
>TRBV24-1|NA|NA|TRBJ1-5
TGTGCCACCAGTGATGGAACAGGGATCGTTCAGCCCCAGCATTTT
CATSDGTGIVQPQHF
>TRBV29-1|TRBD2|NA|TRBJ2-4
TGCAGCGTTGAAATCACAGCGGGGGACATTCAGTGCTTC
CSVEITAGDIQCF
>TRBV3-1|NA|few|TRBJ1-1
TGTGCCAGCAGCCAAGGGCTTTCTCCACTGGACACTGAAGCTTTCTTT
CASSQGLSPLDTEAFF
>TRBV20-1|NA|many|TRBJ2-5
TGCAGTGAACCGGGACACGGGATTGCTGGGGAGACCCAGTACTTC
CSEPGHGIAGETQYF
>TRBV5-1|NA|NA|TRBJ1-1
TGCGCCAGCAGCAAGGGACCAGCGAACACTGAAGCTTTCTTT
CASSKGPANTEAFF
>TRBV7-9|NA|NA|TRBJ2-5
TGTGCCAGCAGCATAGGAGGGGGCGGCGAGACCCAGTACTTC
CASSIGGGGETQYF
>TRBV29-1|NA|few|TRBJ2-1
TGCAGCGTTGAAGATCTAGGGGGAGAGGTCAATGAGCAGTTCTTC
CSVEDLGGEVNEQFF
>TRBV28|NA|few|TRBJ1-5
TGTGCCAGCAGAGGAAATAAGCGGGACGGTTATCAGCCCCAGCATTTT
CASRGNKRDGYQPQHF
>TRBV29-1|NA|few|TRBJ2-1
TGCAGCGCTGATAGGTCTTTTGCAAATGAGCAGTTCTTC
CSADRSFANEQFF
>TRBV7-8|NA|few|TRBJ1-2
TGTGCCAGCAGCTTCGATACTTACTCGGTGGCGGGCTACACCTTC
CASSFDTYSVAGYTF
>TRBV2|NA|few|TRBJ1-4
TGTGCCAGCAGGATCCATCCCACTGAAAAACTGTTTTTT
CASRIHPTEKLFF
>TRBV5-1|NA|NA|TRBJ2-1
TGCGCCAGCGGAGGGGGGGGGCCTCGCAATGAGCAGTTCTTC
CASGGGGPRNEQFF
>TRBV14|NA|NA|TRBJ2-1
TGTGCCAGCAGCCTCTCGAACAATGAGCAGTTCTTC
CASSLSNNEQFF
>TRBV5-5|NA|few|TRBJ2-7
TGTGCCAGCAGCTTGGGCAGGGGCCACTACGAGCAGTACTTC
CASSLGRGHYEQYF
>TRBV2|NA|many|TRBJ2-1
TGTGCCAGCAGTGTGCGCGACAATGAGCAGTTCTTC
CASSVRDNEQFF
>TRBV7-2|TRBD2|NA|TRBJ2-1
TGTGCCAGCAGCTTAGAGCGGGGGGGCAATGAGCAGTTCTTC
CASSLERGGNEQFF
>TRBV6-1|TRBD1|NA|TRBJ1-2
TGTGCCAGCAGTGAAGAGTTGGGGGACAGAACGTATGGCTACACCTTC
CASSEELGDRTYGYTF
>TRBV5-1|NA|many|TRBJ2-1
TGCGCCAGCAGCTTCCCCGACAGGGAGCAGTTCTTC
CASSFPDREQFF
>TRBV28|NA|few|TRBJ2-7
TGTGCCAGCAGTAACAAGGGTCTAGCAGACTCCTACGAGCAGTACTTC
CASSNKGLADSYEQYF
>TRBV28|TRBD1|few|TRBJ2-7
TGTGCCAGCAGTTCACATCGGACAGGGGGTCGCTACGAGCAGTACTTC
CASSSHRTGGRYEQYF
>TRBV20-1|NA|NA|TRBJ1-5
TGCAGTGCTAGGGATCCGGCAGGGAATTTCAATCAGCCCCAGCATTTT
CSARDPAGNFNQPQHF
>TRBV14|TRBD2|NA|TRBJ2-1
TGTGCCAGCAGCCAAGGACTAGCGGGGACCAATGAGCAGTTCTTC
CASSQGLAGTNEQFF